A single sample gave rise to the 22 T cell receptor beta chains below, sequenced in a study of CD8+ T cells in alopecia areata. cDNA prepared by RNA extraction and subsequent reverse transcription served as the template for sequencing. Profiling relied on immunoSEQ multiplex PCR, and the TCRdb table lists in-frame clones only, not all of them. The sample yields approximately 89,000 clones, roughly half seen once. Sequenced material: NKG2D-high CD8+ T cells sorted from blood. The receptors originated from a human donor with alopecia areata.

CDR3 sequence: CASSQDRVETQYF. The CDR3 DNA reads as TGTGCCAGCAGCCAGGACAGGGTTGAGACCCAGTACTTC. This rearrangement joins TRBV7-9 to TRBJ2-5; 8 nucleotides match TRBD1. The CDR3 runs to 13 residues. J was trimmed by 5 bases and V by 5 bases; bases with no gene match: 4. The germline CDR1 and CDR2 sequences are SEHNR and FQNEAQ (reference sequence). The whole variable domain, filled in from reference TRBV7-9 and TRBJ2-5, reads DTGVSQNPRHKITKRGQNVTFRCDPISEHNRLYWYRQTLGQGPEFLTYFQNEAQLEKSRLLSDRFSAERPKGSFSTLEIQRTEQGDSAMYLCASSQDRVETQYFGPGTRLLVL.

The chain carries TRBV5-1 and TRBJ2-2, with 8 bases aligning to TRBD1. This CDR3 region has 14 residues. The V gene end was trimmed by 4 bases and the J gene end by 3 bases; junction bases not matched to a gene: 2. Germline-derived CDR1 and CDR2 are SGHRS and YFSETQ. CDR3 nucleotides: TGCGCCAGCAGCCTGACAGGGGACACCGGGGAGCTGTTTTTT. Encoded protein: CASSLTGDTGELFF.

The CDR3 DNA sequence: TGTGCCAGCAGCCTAGGGGGCGAAGCTTCCTATGGCTACACCTTC. Translating gives CASSLGGEASYGYTF. The chain carries TRBV11-2 and TRBJ1-2, with 7 bases fitting TRBD1. V gave up 5 bases and J gave up 4 bases; unmatched junction bases: 10. The CDR3 runs 15 residues. The germline V gene has CDR1 SGHAT and CDR2 FQNNGV.

The rearrangement links TRBV18 to TRBJ2-1; D uncertain. V dropped 3 bases and J dropped 5 bases, with 8 bases sitting between them. CDR3 size: 13 residues. Germline V gene lookup returns CDR1 KGHSH and CDR2 LQKENI. The CDR3 region is CASSPYQDNEQFF. CDR3 coding DNA: TGTGCCAGCTCACCTTACCAAGACAATGAGCAGTTCTTC. The whole variable domain, filled in from reference TRBV18 and TRBJ2-1, reads NAGVMQNPRHLVRRRGQEARLRCSPMKGHSHVYWYRQLPEEGLKFMVYLQKENIIDESGMPKERFSAEFPKEGPSILRIQQVVRGDSAAYFCASSPYQDNEQFFGPGTRLTVL.

This clone was observed a few times. The chain has TRBV2 and TRBJ2-7, with TRBD1 matching 8 bases. With V trimmed by 10 bases and J by 3 bases, 8 bases remained unmatched. This CDR3 contains 13 residues. CDR1 and CDR2 (germline): SNHLY, FYNNEI. The CDR3 DNA reads TGTGCCACAGGACAGGGTCTTTTCTACGAGCAGTACTTC. Its protein product is CATGQGLFYEQYF. Full variable domain (missing parts from reference TRBV2 and TRBJ2-7): EPEVTQTPSHQVTQMGQEVILRCVPISNHLYFYWYRQILGQKVEFLVSFYNNEISEKSEIFDDQFSVERPDGSNFTLKIRSTKLEDSAMYFCATGQGLFYEQYFGPGTRLTVT.

This clone has only a few counts. The chain couples TRBV30 to TRBJ2-2; D not certain. From germline, CDR1 is GTSNPN and CDR2 SVGIG (reference sequence). The germline V and J ends were trimmed by 5 bases and 1 base, with 8 bases remaining between them. The CDR3 runs 13 residues. CDR3 DNA: TGTGCCTGGGCGATAGGGAACACCGGGGAGCTGTTTTTT. This gives the protein CAWAIGNTGELFF.

V usage is TRBV6-1 and J usage is TRBJ2-5; D ambiguous. V was trimmed by 0 bases and J by 7 bases, leaving 6 bases between them. The CDR3 contains 12 residues. Germline values: CDR1 MNHNS, CDR2 SASEGT. CDR3 coding DNA: TGTGCCAGCAGTGAAGCGCTAGTGACCCAGTACTTC. Its translation is CASSEALVTQYF.

In DNA form, the CDR3 reads TGTGCCAGCAGCCTGGGACTCACGTTTGGGCAGTTCTTC. Protein sequence: CASSLGLTFGQFF. This chain joins TRBV11-2 and TRBJ2-1, with D possibly being TRBD2 (6 bases). The CDR3 has 13 amino acids. Trimming cost V 5 bases and J 12 bases, with 17 bases left between them. Germline values: CDR1 SGHAT, CDR2 FQNNGV. Using reference TRBV11-2 and TRBJ2-1 for the parts outside the CDR3, the full variable domain is EAGVAQSPRYKIIEKRQSVAFWCNPISGHATLYWYQQILGQGPKLLIQFQNNGVVDDSQLPKDRFSAERLKGVDSTLKIQPAKLEDSAVYLCASSLGLTFGQFFGPGTRLTVL.

This clone was picked up a small number of times. This rearrangement joins TRBV2 to TRBJ2-3; no clear D. CDR3 length: 12 residues. V dropped 9 bases and J dropped 0 bases, with 7 bases sitting between them. Germline assignment: CDR1 SNHLY and CDR2 FYNNEI. CDR3 DNA: TGTGCCAGACGACTTAGCACAGATACGCAGTATTTT. Amino acid sequence: CARRLSTDTQYF.

There are a few counts of this clone. CDR3 sequence reads: CASSLVADSYEQYF. As DNA, the CDR3 is TGCGCCAGCAGCTTGGTGGCTGATTCCTACGAGCAGTACTTC. The chain employs TRBV5-1 and TRBJ2-7; D call uncertain. The germline V and J ends were trimmed by 0 bases and 1 base, with 8 bases remaining between them. The germline V gene encodes CDR1 SGHRS and CDR2 YFSETQ. The CDR3 runs 14 residues.

This clone showed up just once. The chain employs TRBV2 and TRBJ2-7, with a possible D match to TRBD1 (5 bases). The CDR3 sequence is 12 residues long. V lost 5 bases and J 5 bases, leaving 10 bases between the germline ends. The germline V gene has CDR1 SNHLY and CDR2 FYNNEI. The CDR3 DNA sequence: TGTGCCAGCAGTACGGACACTAACGAGCAGTACTTC. It is translated as CASSTDTNEQYF.

The rearrangement links TRBV27 to TRBJ2-6; 7 nucleotides agree with TRBD2. The length of the CDR3 is 18 residues. Germline V gene data show CDR1 as MNHEY and CDR2 as SMNVEV (reference sequence). Trimming at V came to 1 base and at J to 0 bases, leaving 6 bases not matched to a gene. The CDR3 region is CASSLWGGTLSGANVLTF. CDR3 sequence (DNA): TGTGCCAGCAGTTTATGGGGGGGAACCCTCTCTGGGGCCAACGTCCTGACTTTC.

Only one count was recorded for this clone. The gene calls are TRBV11-2 and TRBJ1-2; D unclear. Trimming stripped 5 bases from V and 4 bases from J, with 11 bases between. Germline-derived CDR1 and CDR2 are SGHAT and FQNNGV. This CDR3 is built from 13 residues. The DNA for the CDR3 is TGTGCCAGCAGCCTGGGCCCAGGCTATGGCTACACCTTC. Its translation: CASSLGPGYGYTF.

This clone occurred a few times. The identical CDR3 is also encoded by other nucleotide sequences in the sample. The genes are TRBV29-1 and TRBJ2-1, with 11 bases lining up with TRBD2. The CDR3 runs 13 residues. Germline V gives CDR1 SQVTM, CDR2 ANQGSEA. The J segment lost 9 bases and the V segment lost 7 bases, leaving 8 bases of the junction unmatched. CDR3 protein: CSAGLAVRGEQFF. The CDR3 DNA sequence: TGCAGCGCGGGACTAGCGGTTAGAGGTGAGCAGTTCTTC.

The genes are TRBV29-1 and TRBJ1-2; TRBD1 aligns across 10 bases. V shed 6 bases, J shed 1 base, and the junction held 20 bases outside the gene matches. The CDR3 is 19 residues long. CDR1 SQVTM and CDR2 ANQGSEA come from the germline V gene. The CDR3 loop reads CSVLGGQGPTGVFNYGYTF. CDR3 nucleotides: TGCAGCGTCCTTGGGGGACAGGGGCCGACAGGAGTATTTAACTATGGCTACACCTTC.

The V and J genes are TRBV27 and TRBJ2-5; D might be TRBD1 (6 bases). The CDR3 has 13 amino acids. The ends were cut back, 8 bases at V and 3 bases at J, with 13 bases in the middle. In germline, CDR1 is MNHEY, CDR2 SMNVEV (reference sequence). Here the CDR3 reads CASGAYREETQYF. For the CDR3, the DNA is TGTGCCAGCGGAGCGTACAGGGAAGAGACCCAGTACTTC.

This clone was recorded a few times. The CDR3 spells CASSVSVLPYEQYF. The CDR3 region has the DNA TGTGCCAGTAGTGTCTCGGTTCTACCCTACGAGCAGTACTTC. The V gene is TRBV19, the J gene TRBJ2-7; no reliable D call. The CDR3 consists of 14 residues. Per the germline V gene, CDR1 is LNHDA and CDR2 is SQIVND (reference sequence). Trimming stripped 5 bases from V and 2 bases from J, with 13 bases between. The entire variable domain, with the rest obtained from reference TRBV19 and TRBJ2-7, is as follows: DGGITQSPKYLFRKEGQNVTLSCEQNLNHDAMYWYRQDPGQGLRLIYYSQIVNDFQKGDIAEGYSVSREKKESFPLTVTSAQKNPTAFYLCASSVSVLPYEQYFGPGTRLTVT.

This clone was found a few times. The CDR3 protein is CATSSDGGSQETQYF. CDR3 nucleotides: TGTGCCACCAGCAGCGACGGGGGGTCACAAGAGACCCAGTACTTC. This chain links TRBV15 with TRBJ2-5; 7 bases map to TRBD2. Trimming at V came to 3 bases and at J to 2 bases, leaving 6 bases not matched to a gene. Germline V gene sequence: CDR1 LNHNV, CDR2 YYDKDF (reference sequence). This CDR3 region has 15 residues. The whole variable domain, filled in from reference TRBV15 and TRBJ2-5, reads DAMVIQNPRYQVTQFGKPVTLSCSQTLNHNVMYWYQQKSSQAPKLLFHYYDKDFNNEADTPDNFQSRRPNTSFCFLDIRSPGLGDTAMYLCATSSDGGSQETQYFGPGTRLLVL.

This clone was detected only a few times. The chain carries TRBV5-4 and TRBJ1-5; possible D gene TRBD1, 6 bases. The CDR3 covers 14 residues. With 1 base removed from V and 7 bases from J, the gap between germline ends came to 12 bases. Germline CDR1 SGHNT, CDR2 YYREEE (reference sequence). CDR3 region: CASSLRGGGQPQHF. The CDR3 region has the DNA TGTGCCAGCAGCTTGAGAGGGGGAGGCCAGCCCCAGCATTTT. The complete variable domain, with remaining parts taken from reference TRBV5-4 and TRBJ1-5, reads ETGVTQSPTHLIKTRGQQVTLRCSSQSGHNTVSWYQQALGQGPQFIFQYYREEENGRGNFPPRFSGLQFPNYSSELNVNALELDDSALYLCASSLRGGGQPQHFGDGTRLSIL.

This clone was seen a handful of times. The CDR3 protein is CASQGHTGELFF. CDR3 coding DNA: TGTGCCAGCCAGGGCCATACCGGGGAGCTGTTTTTT. This chain links TRBV5-4 with TRBJ2-2; the D gene is possibly TRBD1 (5 bases). Germline loops: CDR1 SGHNT, CDR2 YYREEE (reference sequence). This CDR3 has 12 amino acids. The V and J ends lost 7 bases and 5 bases respectively, with 9 bases between them.

V usage is TRBV29-1 and J usage is TRBJ2-2; D is ambiguous. Germline V gene sequence: CDR1 SQVTM, CDR2 ANQGSEA. CDR3 length: 13 amino acids. The V and J ends lost 4 bases and 2 bases respectively, with 8 bases between them. The CDR3 region is CSVARTNTGELFF. CDR3 bases: TGCAGCGTTGCCAGGACCAACACCGGGGAGCTGTTTTTT.

The chain couples TRBV20-1 to TRBJ1-2; D remains unclear. Germline CDR1 and CDR2: DFQATT and SNEGSKA (reference sequence). With 5 bases removed from V and 8 bases from J, the gap between germline ends came to 9 bases. This CDR3 comprises 10 residues. CDR3 in amino acids: CSASDVGYTF. The CDR3 nucleotides are TGCAGTGCTTCGGACGTCGGCTACACCTTC.